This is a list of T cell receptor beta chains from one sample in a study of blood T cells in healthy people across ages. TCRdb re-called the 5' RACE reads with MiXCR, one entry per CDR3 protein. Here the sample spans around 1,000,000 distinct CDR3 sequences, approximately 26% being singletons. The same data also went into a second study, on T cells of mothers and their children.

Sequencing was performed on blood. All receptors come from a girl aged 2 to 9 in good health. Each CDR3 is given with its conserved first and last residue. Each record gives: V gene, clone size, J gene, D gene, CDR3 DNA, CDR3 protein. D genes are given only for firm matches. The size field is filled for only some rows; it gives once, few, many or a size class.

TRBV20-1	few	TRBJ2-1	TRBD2	TGCAGTGCTCCCCAACGACTAGCGGAAACCAATGAGCAGTTCTTC	CSAPQRLAETNEQFF
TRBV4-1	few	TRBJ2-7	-	TGCGCCAGCAGCCCCATAGCAGGGGGGATCTACGAGCAGTACTTC	CASSPIAGGIYEQYF
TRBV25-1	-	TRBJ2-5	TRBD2	TGTGCCAGCAGGACTAGCGGGAGAACCGGGGAGACCCAGTACTTC	CASRTSGRTGETQYF
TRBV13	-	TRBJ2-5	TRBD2	TGTGCCAGCAGCTCTCTAGCGGGGGGTCCCAAAGAGACCCAGTACTTC	CASSSLAGGPKETQYF
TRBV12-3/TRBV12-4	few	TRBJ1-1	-	TGTGCCAGCAGTAAGGACTGGGAGGAAGCTTTCTTT	CASSKDWEEAFF
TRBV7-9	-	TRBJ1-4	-	TGTGCCAGCAGCGTGGACTGGGAAAAACTGTTTTTT	CASSVDWEKLFF
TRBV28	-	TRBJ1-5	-	TGTGCCAGCAGTATGACAGGTGACAATCAGCCCCAGCATTTT	CASSMTGDNQPQHF
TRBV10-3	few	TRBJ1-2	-	TGTGCCATCAGTGAGAGTCGGGTCGGGAGTGGCTACACCTTC	CAISESRVGSGYTF
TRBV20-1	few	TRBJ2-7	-	TGCAGTGCTAGTAATATTTCGGCAAAGTACGAGCAGTACTTC	CSASNISAKYEQYF
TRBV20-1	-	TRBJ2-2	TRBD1	TGCAGTGCTAGGCCGGGACAGCTAATCACCGGGGAGCTGTTTTTT	CSARPGQLITGELFF
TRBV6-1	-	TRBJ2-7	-	TGTGCCAGCAGGCACCGGGAACTAGCAGCTATTGACGAGCAGTACTTC	CASRHRELAAIDEQYF
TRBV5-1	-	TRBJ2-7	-	TGCGCCAGCAGCCCCCACGAATTTACCGGAACCGAGCAGTACTTC	CASSPHEFTGTEQYF
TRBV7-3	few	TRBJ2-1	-	TGTGCCAGCAGCCCTCCTGGGGGCAGGTTGTTTGACAATGAGCAGTTCTTC	CASSPPGGRLFDNEQFF
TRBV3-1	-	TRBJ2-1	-	TGTGCCAGCAGCCAAGAATCTCTGACAGGCGAGCAGTTCTTC	CASSQESLTGEQFF
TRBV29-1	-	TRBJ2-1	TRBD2	TGCAGCGTAGGACTAGCGGGAGTAGAAGAGCAGTTCTTC	CSVGLAGVEEQFF
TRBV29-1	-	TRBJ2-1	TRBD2	TGCAGCGTTCCCATAGCGGGAGGAGGTAGTGAGCAGTTCTTC	CSVPIAGGGSEQFF
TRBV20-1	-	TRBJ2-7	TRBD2	TGCAGTGCTAGAGATCCAGCGGGGGGGCGAGACGAGCAGTACTTC	CSARDPAGGRDEQYF
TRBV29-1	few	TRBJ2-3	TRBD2	TGCAGCGTTGACCGCGCGGGGGTTGCAGATACGCAGTATTTT	CSVDRAGVADTQYF
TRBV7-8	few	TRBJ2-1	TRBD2	TGTGCCAGCAGCTTAGCCCTTCGGGCTAGCGGGTACAATGAGCAGTTCTTC	CASSLALRASGYNEQFF
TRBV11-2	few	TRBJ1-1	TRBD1	TGTGCCAGCAGCCCGACAGGGATGAACACTGAAGCTTTCTTT	CASSPTGMNTEAFF
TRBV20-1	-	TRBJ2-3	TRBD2	TGCAGTGCTACCGTTCCCGGGGGGGGCACAGATACGCAGTATTTT	CSATVPGGGTDTQYF
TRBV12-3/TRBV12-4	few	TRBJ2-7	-	TGTGCCAGCAGTTTATTCCCGCTCGAGCAGTACTTC	CASSLFPLEQYF
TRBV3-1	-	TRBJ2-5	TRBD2	TGTGCCAGCAGCCAAGATCGGACTAGCGGGGACCAAGAGACCCAGTACTTC	CASSQDRTSGDQETQYF
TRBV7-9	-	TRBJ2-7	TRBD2	TGTGCCAGCAGCTGGTTCGGGACTAGCGGGGCCTACGAGCAGTACTTC	CASSWFGTSGAYEQYF
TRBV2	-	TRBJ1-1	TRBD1	TGTGCCAGCAGTCCCAGCGGGGGACAGGTCGAAGCTTTCTTT	CASSPSGGQVEAFF
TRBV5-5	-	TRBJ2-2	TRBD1	TGTGCCAGCAGCTCAGGACAGGGTAGCGGGGAGCTGTTTTTT	CASSSGQGSGELFF
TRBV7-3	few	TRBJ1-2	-	TGTGCCAGCAGTTCTCGGGAAAACTATGGCTACACCTTC	CASSSRENYGYTF
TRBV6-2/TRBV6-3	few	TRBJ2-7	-	TGTGCCAGCAGGGATGCAGGAGCCTACGAGCAGTACTTC	CASRDAGAYEQYF
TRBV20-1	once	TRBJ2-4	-	TGCAGTGCTAGAGATGCGGATGGGGCAGGGAGGAACATTCGGTACTTC	CSARDADGAGRNIRYF
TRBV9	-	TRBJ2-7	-	TGTGCCAGCAGCGGCAACACCTACGAGCAGTACTTC	CASSGNTYEQYF
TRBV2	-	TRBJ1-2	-	TGTGCCAGCAGGCCACCGGGGAAATACTATGGCTACACCTTC	CASRPPGKYYGYTF
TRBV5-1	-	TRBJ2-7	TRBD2	TGCGCCAGCAGGGACGGGGGGGATCTCTCCTACGAGCAGTACTTC	CASRDGGDLSYEQYF
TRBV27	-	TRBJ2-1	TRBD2	TGTGCCAGCAGTAAACCGGGACTAGGCTACGATGAGCAGTTCTTC	CASSKPGLGYDEQFF
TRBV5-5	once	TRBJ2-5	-	TGTGCCAGCAGCTCGACAGCGTACCAAGAGACCCAGTACTTC	CASSSTAYQETQYF
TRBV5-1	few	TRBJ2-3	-	TGCGCCAGCAGCCCCGGACTATCCCTCCCAGATACGCAGTATTTT	CASSPGLSLPDTQYF
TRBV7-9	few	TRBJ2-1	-	TGTGCCAGCAGCTTTGGAGGGGCCCTCATGATCGATGAGCAGTTCTTC	CASSFGGALMIDEQFF
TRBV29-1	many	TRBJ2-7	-	TGCAGCGTTGAAAGAGACTACGAGCAGTACTTC	CSVERDYEQYF
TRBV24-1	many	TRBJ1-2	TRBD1	TGTGCCACCAGTGATTTTGTTGGACAGGACCGCACCTTC	CATSDFVGQDRTF
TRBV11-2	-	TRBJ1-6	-	TGTGCCAGCAGCACTGGACAGCTGGGACCCCTCCACTTT	CASSTGQLGPLHF
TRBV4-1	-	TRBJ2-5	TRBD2	TGCGCCAGCAGCCAAGATGGCGGCGGGGGGTCGGAGGAGACCCAGTACTTC	CASSQDGGGGSEETQYF
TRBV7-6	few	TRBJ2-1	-	TGTGCCAGCAGCTTAGGCGGGTATAGCTCCTACAATGAGCAGTTCTTC	CASSLGGYSSYNEQFF
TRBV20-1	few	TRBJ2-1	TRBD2	TGCAGTGCTAGACAGCCTAGCGGGTGGAATGAGCAGTTCTTC	CSARQPSGWNEQFF
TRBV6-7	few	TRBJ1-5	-	TGTGCCAGCAGTCCTAGGGTCGCTCTTAGCAATCAGCCCCAGCATTTT	CASSPRVALSNQPQHF
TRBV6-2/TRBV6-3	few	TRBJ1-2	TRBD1	TGTGCCAGCAGTATACAGGGGGACATCTATGGCTACACCTTC	CASSIQGDIYGYTF
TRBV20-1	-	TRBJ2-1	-	TGCAGTGCTAGAGATCCTCGCGGGACCTCCTACAATGAGCAGTTCTTC	CSARDPRGTSYNEQFF
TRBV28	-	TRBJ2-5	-	TGTGCCAGCAGTTTATTACGGGACTTAGATCAAGAGACCCAGTACTTC	CASSLLRDLDQETQYF
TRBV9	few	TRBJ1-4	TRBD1	TGTGCCAGCAGTCGACAGGGTAGAGCTAATGAAAAACTGTTTTTT	CASSRQGRANEKLFF
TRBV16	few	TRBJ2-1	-	TGTGCCAGCAGCCCCCAGGGGCTAGAGCAGTTCTTC	CASSPQGLEQFF
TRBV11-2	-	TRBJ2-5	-	TGTGCCAGCAGCACCGGGTTGAAGGGAAAAGAGACCCAGTACTTC	CASSTGLKGKETQYF
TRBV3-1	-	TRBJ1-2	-	TGTGCCAGCAGCCCGTCCCCGGGCAGATATGGCTACACCTTC	CASSPSPGRYGYTF